Sequencing of this T cell receptor beta chain was carried out in a study of T-cell memory formation after mild COVID-19. Study context: Each donor largely had its own TCR clusters.

Trimming left V 5 bases short and J 9 bases short, with 8 bases between. CDR1 and CDR2 (germline): KGHSH, LQKENI. The CDR3 has 11 amino acids. Constant-segment primers and 5'RACE yielded cDNA libraries for TCR alpha and TCR beta, each carrying sample barcodes and UMIs. TCRdb redid the calling of the 5' RACE reads with MiXCR, one entry per CDR3 protein. The sample holds 98,000 or so distinct CDR3 sequences, 18% seen once. This clonotype was counted only a few times. The chain carries TRBV18 and TRBJ2-1; D perhaps matches TRBD1 (5 bases). This TCR was recovered from a man aged 18 to 29 who had mild COVID-19 (a few samples of this study predate the infection). Cell type and time point are not known. Sequenced: PBMCs or a T cell subset sorted from them (not recorded which). The CDR3 protein is CASSSQGEQFF. The CDR3 DNA reads TGTGCCAGCTCATCGCAGGGTGAGCAGTTCTTC.